This TCR beta chain was obtained from a study of shared clonotypes between healthy human individuals. A remark on this clone: Its antigen remains unknown. Other nucleotide sequences in the sample specify the same CDR3.

The CDR3 has 14 amino acids. J was trimmed by 3 bases and V by 5 bases; bases with no gene match: 3. From germline, CDR1 is KGHSH and CDR2 LQKENI. Findings and caveats of the study: Non-shared clonotypes were found to have lower generation probabilities than the clonotypes that were shared by all four of the sorted-subset donors.

Samples underwent the assay at deep level. The method was immunoSEQ multiplex PCR; TCRdb's version includes in-frame clones alone and lacks a portion of them. The data hold around 2.5 million clones, with approximately 93% observed a single time. The chain recombines TRBV18 with TRBJ2-7; 11 nucleotides agree with TRBD2. The clonotype originates from a young man in good health. Some clones in this sample may be carry-over from other donors' samples. Sequenced: naive CD4+ T cells from PBMCs. Subset reported: CD45RA+ positively selected. The CDR3 DNA is TGTGCCAGCTCAACCGGGACTAGCGGCTACGAGCAGTACTTC. Its translation: CASSTGTSGYEQYF.